The clone carrying this T cell receptor beta chain has only a few counts. The sample comes from a study of OX40 agonist ivuxolimab in advanced cancers. Study information: Prior checkpoint blockade (anti-PD-1, anti-PD-L1 or anti-CTLA-4) was permitted; around 40% had it.

Sequencing was performed with immunoSEQ multiplex PCR; in TCRdb, only in-frame clones are kept and a portion is missing. The sample consists of some 54,000 clones, roughly nine tenths of them appearing once. There are 15 residues in the CDR3. V shed 6 bases and J 5 bases; nucleotides not matched to a gene: 8. Germline CDR1 and CDR2: SEHNR and FQNEAQ (reference sequence). The source is an adult with an advanced solid tumor such as melanoma, head and neck, liver or kidney cancer. Sequencing used CD4+ or CD8+ T cells sorted from blood, obtained in a trial of the OX40 agonist ivuxolimab. The V gene is TRBV7-9, the J gene TRBJ1-4, with 8 positions matching TRBD1. The CDR3 DNA follows: TGTGCCAGCAGAGGAGGGACAGGTCTGAATGAAAAACTGTTTTTT. Protein sequence: CASRGGTGLNEKLFF.